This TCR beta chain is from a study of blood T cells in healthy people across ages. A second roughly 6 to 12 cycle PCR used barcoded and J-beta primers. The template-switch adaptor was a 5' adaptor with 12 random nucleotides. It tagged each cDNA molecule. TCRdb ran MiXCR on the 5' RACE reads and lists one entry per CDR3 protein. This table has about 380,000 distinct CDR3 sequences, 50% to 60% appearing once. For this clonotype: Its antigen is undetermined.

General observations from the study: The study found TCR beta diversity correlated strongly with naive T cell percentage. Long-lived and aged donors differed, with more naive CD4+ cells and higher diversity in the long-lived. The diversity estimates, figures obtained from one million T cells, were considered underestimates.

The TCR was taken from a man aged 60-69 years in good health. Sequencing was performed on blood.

The CDR3 nucleotides are TGTGCCAGCAGTTACAGGGCGGGCCTTACCACAGATACGCAGTATTTT. This codes for CASSYRAGLTTDTQYF. The V call is TRBV6-6, the J call TRBJ2-3, with D perhaps TRBD2 (5 bases). The CDR3 runs 16 residues. V was shortened by 2 bases and J by 2 bases, with 14 bases between the two germline ends. The germline V gene has CDR1 MNHNY and CDR2 SVGAGI (reference sequence).